This TCR beta chain was documented in a study of cytomegalovirus exposure and HLA in healthy donors. Study details: HLA-typed donors were the source of roughly 80 million unique TCRs held in an early data release. Overall study findings and caveats: DRB1 showed the most TCR associations and HLA-C the fewest in a later analysis, as rates varied by HLA locus. Some TCR beta chains (over 150 of them) were listed as cytomegalovirus-associated.

About this clone itself: Antigen: not known.

The primer mix had 60 Vbeta and 13 Jbeta primers. The assay was immunoSEQ multiplex PCR, and TCRdb's table has in-frame clones only and misses some. The data contain 75,000 to 90,000 clones, about 9.4% of them singletons. Germline CDR1 SGDLS, CDR2 YYNGEE. The CDR3 covers 15 residues. V shed 4 bases, J shed 4 bases, and the junction held 6 bases outside the gene matches. The sample consisted of PBMCs. This TCR derives from a man aged 55 to 70 in good health and CMV-seropositive. The rearrangement links TRBV9 to TRBJ2-5; 11 nucleotides agree with TRBD1. CDR3 sequence (DNA): TGTGCCAGCAGCCCAACCGGGACAGGGGGAGAGACCCAGTACTTC. Translating gives CASSPTGTGGETQYF.